A selection of T cell receptor beta chains follows, all from one sample in a study of T cell responses to AZD1222 COVID-19 vaccine. The protocol was immunoSEQ multiplex PCR, while the TCRdb copy is restricted to in-frame clones and leaves out a portion. The sample includes more than 150,000 clones, 85% to 95% of them seen just once. Sequences were derived from peripheral blood, sampled on day 0 of AZD1222 vaccination. The receptors stem from an adult in good health. Each CDR3 is given with its conserved first and last residue. Fields, in order: V gene, D gene, clone size, J gene, CDR3 protein, CDR3 DNA. D genes are given only for firm matches. Clone size is not always given. Where it is, it says once, few, many or a class for expanded clones.

TRBV5-1	TRBD1	.	TRBJ2-5	CASSLDGTGETQYF	TGCGCCAGCAGCTTGGACGGGACAGGGGAGACCCAGTACTTC
TRBV6-5	.	.	TRBJ2-1	CASSTSLGSYNEQFF	TGTGCCAGCAGTACCTCTTTGGGGTCCTACAATGAGCAGTTCTTC
TRBV5-4	.	.	TRBJ2-2	CASSSRDRNTGELFF	TGTGCCAGCAGCTCCCGGGACCGCAACACCGGGGAGCTGTTTTTT
TRBV18	TRBD2	.	TRBJ2-2	CASSPGLAVRGELFF	TGTGCCAGCTCACCGGGACTAGCGGTACGCGGAGAGCTGTTTTTT
TRBV6-4	TRBD1	.	TRBJ1-2	CASSDSPGGGYTF	TGTGCCAGCAGTGACTCCCCAGGGGGTGGCTACACCTTC
TRBV9	.	.	TRBJ1-1	CASSPDDGGPRSFF	TGTGCCAGCAGCCCCGACGATGGGGGTCCGAGGTCTTTCTTT
TRBV18	.	.	TRBJ1-5	CASSPGNQPQHF	TGTGCCAGCTCACCGGGGAATCAGCCCCAGCATTTT
TRBV12-5	.	once	TRBJ2-3	CASARGSGYTDTQYF	TGTGCTAGTGCACGGGGGAGCGGGTACACAGATACGCAGTATTTT
TRBV7-2	.	.	TRBJ1-1	CASSSSTMNTEAFF	TGTGCCAGCAGCTCGAGTACCATGAACACTGAAGCTTTCTTT
TRBV11-2	TRBD1	.	TRBJ1-1	CASSLGQGDHTEAFF	TGTGCCAGCAGCCTTGGACAGGGGGATCACACTGAAGCTTTCTTT
TRBV11-3	TRBD1	few	TRBJ2-5	CASSIGQAPWETQYF	TGTGCCAGCAGTATAGGACAGGCGCCATGGGAGACCCAGTACTTC
TRBV5-4	.	.	TRBJ1-1	CAIFPPSGEAFF	TGTGCCATCTTCCCCCCGTCCGGGGAAGCTTTCTTT
TRBV4-1	.	once	TRBJ2-3	CASSHLLDTQYF	TGCGCCAGCAGCCACCTCTTAGATACGCAGTATTTT
TRBV5-1	.	.	TRBJ2-1	CASSGNEQFF	TGCGCCAGCAGCGGGAATGAGCAGTTCTTC
TRBV27	TRBD1	.	TRBJ1-2	CASSFSDRGGYTF	TGTGCCAGCAGTTTTTCCGACAGGGGAGGCTACACCTTC
TRBV2	.	.	TRBJ1-1	CASSENSYPNTEAFF	TGTGCCAGCAGTGAAAACTCCTACCCGAACACTGAAGCTTTCTTT
TRBV28	.	.	TRBJ1-3	CASSLDRTSGNTIYF	TGTGCCAGCAGTTTAGACAGAACCTCTGGAAACACCATATATTTT
TRBV7-2	TRBD1	.	TRBJ1-3	CASRYTGGAGNTIYF	TGTGCCAGCAGATATACAGGGGGAGCTGGAAACACCATATATTTT
TRBV9	TRBD1	.	TRBJ2-1	CASSVGPGQGGYEQFF	TGTGCCAGCAGCGTTGGACCGGGACAGGGGGGCTATGAGCAGTTCTTC
TRBV6-5	.	.	TRBJ1-6	CASSYGRPYNSPLHF	TGTGCCAGCAGTTACGGACGGCCTTATAATTCACCCCTCCACTTT
TRBV2	.	.	TRBJ1-2	CASSVGHNYGYTF	TGTGCCAGCAGTGTCGGGCATAACTATGGCTACACCTTC
TRBV2	TRBD2	.	TRBJ2-1	CASSEGLAGFDEQFF	TGTGCCAGCAGTGAGGGACTAGCGGGTTTTGATGAGCAGTTCTTC
TRBV2	TRBD2	.	TRBJ2-3	CAGALAGSTDTQYF	TGTGCCGGCGCCCTAGCGGGGAGCACAGATACGCAGTATTTT
TRBV7-2	.	.	TRBJ2-1	CASSLGGGRTYNEQFF	TGTGCCAGCAGCTTAGGGGGGGGGCGGACCTACAATGAGCAGTTCTTC
TRBV28	.	.	TRBJ1-2	CASRHRDGFYGYTF	TGTGCCAGCAGACACAGGGACGGCTTCTATGGCTACACCTTC
TRBV27	.	.	TRBJ1-5	CASSLLQYKPQHF	TGTGCCAGCAGTTTACTCCAGTATAAGCCCCAGCATTTT
TRBV5-6	.	.	TRBJ1-1	CASSLDSGMLEAFF	TGTGCCAGCAGCTTGGATTCGGGGATGCTTGAAGCTTTCTTT
TRBV28	TRBD1	once	TRBJ1-1	CASSLLDRGLTEAFF	TGTGCCAGCAGTTTATTGGACAGGGGTTTAACTGAAGCTTTCTTT
TRBV11-2	TRBD2	.	TRBJ2-1	CASSTTGGGYNEQFF	TGTGCCAGCAGCACCACAGGCGGGGGATACAATGAGCAGTTCTTC
TRBV3-1/TRBV3-2	.	.	TRBJ1-5	CASSPPCQTSNQPQHF	TGTGCCAGCAGCCCCCCCTGCCAGACTAGCAATCAGCCCCAGCATTTT
TRBV28	.	.	TRBJ1-1	CASSLYSAAMNTEAFF	TGTGCCAGCAGTTTGTATTCGGCTGCGATGAACACTGAAGCTTTCTTT
TRBV5-1	TRBD1	.	TRBJ1-4	CASREGQRDEKLFF	TGCGCCAGCAGGGAGGGACAGAGAGATGAAAAACTGTTTTTT
TRBV6-5	TRBD1	.	TRBJ1-1	CASSPDRGLDTEAFF	TGTGCCAGCAGTCCGGACAGGGGGTTGGACACTGAAGCTTTCTTT
TRBV3-1/TRBV3-2	.	.	TRBJ2-4	CVSGLAKNIQYF	TGTGTATCGGGATTAGCCAAAAACATTCAGTACTTC
TRBV14	.	.	TRBJ1-3	CASSQVSGNTIYF	TGTGCCAGCAGCCAGGTCTCTGGAAACACCATATATTTT
TRBV6-1	.	.	TRBJ2-7	CASSEAVRGIGEQYF	TGTGCCAGCAGTGAAGCGGTGAGGGGGATTGGCGAGCAGTACTTC
TRBV29-1	TRBD1	once	TRBJ2-1	CSAQGAGYNEQFF	TGCAGCGCCCAGGGGGCTGGGTACAATGAGCAGTTCTTC
TRBV10-3	.	.	TRBJ1-3	CAIRDRLSGNTIYF	TGTGCCATCAGGGACAGACTCTCTGGAAACACCATATATTTT
TRBV5-1	TRBD1	.	TRBJ1-2	CASRAGTEYGYTF	TGCGCCAGCAGGGCCGGGACAGAATATGGCTACACCTTC
TRBV12-3/TRBV12-4	.	once	TRBJ1-2	CASSLLINYGYTF	TGTGCCAGCAGTTTGCTTATTAACTATGGCTACACCTTC
TRBV7-8	TRBD1	.	TRBJ2-5	CASSRAGTGGETQYF	TGTGCCAGCAGCCGAGCCGGGACAGGGGGAGAGACCCAGTACTTC
TRBV7-9	.	.	TRBJ2-3	CASVKSWRDGDTQYF	TGTGCCAGCGTCAAATCGTGGAGGGATGGAGATACGCAGTATTTT
TRBV10-3	.	.	TRBJ2-7	CAISYYSGLRETRRDEQYF	TGTGCCATCAGTTATTATTCGGGACTCCGGGAGACCCGGAGGGACGAGCAGTACTTC
TRBV5-1	.	.	TRBJ1-1	CASSLSRGVNTEAFF	TGCGCCAGCAGCTTGTCCAGGGGAGTCAACACTGAAGCTTTCTTT
TRBV18	.	once	TRBJ2-3	CASSPSTDTQYF	TGTGCCAGCTCACCCAGCACAGATACGCAGTATTTT
TRBV7-9	.	.	TRBJ2-2	CASSGANTGELFF	TGTGCCAGCAGCGGGGCCAACACCGGGGAGCTGTTTTTT
TRBV3-1/TRBV3-2	.	.	TRBJ2-1	CASSQSRDGVANEQFF	TGTGCCAGCAGCCAGAGCCGGGACGGAGTTGCCAATGAGCAGTTCTTC
TRBV19	TRBD1	.	TRBJ1-5	CASSIKMGQGRRQPQHF	TGTGCCAGTAGTATAAAAATGGGACAGGGACGTCGTCAGCCCCAGCATTTT
TRBV19	TRBD2	.	TRBJ2-1	CASMAGLAGGEDNEQFF	TGTGCCAGTATGGCGGGACTAGCGGGAGGGGAAGACAATGAGCAGTTCTTC
TRBV9	.	.	TRBJ1-5	CASSVGSRVGQPQHF	TGTGCCAGCAGCGTAGGATCGAGGGTAGGGCAGCCCCAGCATTTT
TRBV19	TRBD1	.	TRBJ2-1	CASSPRDRGFDNEQFF	TGTGCCAGTAGTCCACGGGACAGGGGGTTCGACAATGAGCAGTTCTTC
TRBV10-2	.	.	TRBJ2-7	CASSVWDPPSYEQYF	TGCGCCAGCAGTGTGTGGGACCCACCCTCCTACGAGCAGTACTTC
TRBV6-5	.	.	TRBJ1-3	CASSFRGNPGNTIYF	TGTGCCAGCAGTTTTAGAGGGAACCCTGGAAACACCATATATTTT